A single sample is the source of the 3 T cell receptor beta chains below, sequenced in a study of CD8+CD57+ T cells in acquired aplastic anemia. The patients chosen for sequencing had shown expansion of CD8+CD57+ cells (detected by flow cytometry). For CDR3 and TCR beta VDJ profiling, genomic DNA was the template used. TCRdb used MiXCR to reprocess the reads, holding one entry per CDR3 protein. The table has around 160,000 distinct CDR3 sequences, less than 60% seen once. Sequencing was done on a sample of sorted CD4+, CD8+, or CD8+CD57+ T cells (not recorded which) from PBMCs. These receptors were obtained from a human donor with aplastic anemia.

The chain employs TRBV5-6 and TRBJ2-4; TRBD1 agrees at 11 bases. The germline gives CDR1 SGHDT, CDR2 YYEEEE. CDR3 length equals 17 residues. The V and J ends lost 2 bases and 3 bases, in that order; junction bases with no gene match: 7. The CDR3 loop is CASSLSRDRGDKNIQYF. The CDR3 DNA sequence: TGTGCCAGCAGCTTATCACGGGACAGGGGGGACAAAAACATTCAGTACTTC. Full variable domain (rest looked up from reference TRBV5-6 and TRBJ2-4): DAGVTQSPTHLIKTRGQQVTLRCSPKSGHDTVSWYQQALGQGPQFIFQYYEEEERQRGNFPDRFSGHQFPNYSSELNVNALLLGDSALYLCASSLSRDRGDKNIQYFGAGTRLSVL.

This clonotype showed up many times. The chain combines TRBV7-9 with TRBJ1-2; D remains ambiguous. This CDR3 region has 14 residues. V was shortened by 3 bases and J by 8 bases, with 16 bases between the two germline ends. Germline V CDR1 and CDR2: SEHNR, FQNEAQ (reference sequence). In DNA, the CDR3 is TGTGCCAGCAGCTTGACGCTGGCTCCGGGAGGCTACACCTTC. This encodes CASSLTLAPGGYTF.

This chain joins TRBV5-1 and TRBJ2-2; no clear D. The germline CDR1 and CDR2 sequences are SGHRS and YFSETQ. CDR3 length: 15 residues. Trimming took off 0 bases at V and 1 base at J, with 7 bases between the two ends. CDR3 sequence reads: CASSLGQENTGELFF. The CDR3, as DNA: TGCGCCAGCAGCTTGGGGCAGGAGAACACCGGGGAGCTGTTTTTT.